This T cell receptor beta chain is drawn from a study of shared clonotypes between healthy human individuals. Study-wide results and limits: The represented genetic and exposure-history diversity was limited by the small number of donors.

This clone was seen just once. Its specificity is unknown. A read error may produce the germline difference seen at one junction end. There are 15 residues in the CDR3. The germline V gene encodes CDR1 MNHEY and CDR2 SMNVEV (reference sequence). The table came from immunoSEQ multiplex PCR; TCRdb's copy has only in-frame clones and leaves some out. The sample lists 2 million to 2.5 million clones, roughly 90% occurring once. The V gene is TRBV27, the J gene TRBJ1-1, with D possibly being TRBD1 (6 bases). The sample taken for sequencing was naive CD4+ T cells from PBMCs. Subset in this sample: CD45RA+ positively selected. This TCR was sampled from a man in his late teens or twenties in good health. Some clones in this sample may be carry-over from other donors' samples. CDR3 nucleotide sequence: TGTGCCGGCAGTTCACCAGGGGTTGTGGACACTGAAGCTTTCTTT. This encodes CAGSSPGVVDTEAFF.